These 20 T cell receptor beta chains share one sample of origin, sequenced in a study of Ad26.COV2.S vaccination and SARS-CoV-2 variants. The treatment here: 19 received Ad26.COV2.S at low or high dose, single or two shots; five or six received placebo; per-sample allocation not given. The study sampled participants on day 63 after the first vaccine or placebo injection. Only in-frame clones appear in the TCRdb table, and some are missing; sequencing was by immunoSEQ multiplex PCR. The sample carries 450,000 to 550,000 clones, 89% recorded once. Sample: peripheral blood, taken in a trial of Ad26.COV2.S vaccine versus placebo. The receptors were sampled from a person aged 18 to 65 who received the Ad26.COV2.S COVID-19 vaccine or a placebo.

J is TRBJ1-4 and V is TRBV7-9; the match to TRBD1 covers 7 bases. Germline lookup yields CDR1 SEHNR and CDR2 FQNEAQ (reference sequence). The CDR3 spans 17 residues. Trimming at V came to 5 bases and at J to 7 bases, leaving 16 bases not matched to a gene. Here the CDR3 reads CASSPTGYRTVGEKLFF. DNA for the CDR3: TGTGCCAGCAGCCCGACAGGGTATCGCACCGTTGGTGAAAAACTGTTTTTT.

The CDR3: CATGRQGNSDQPQHF. Written as DNA, the CDR3 is TGTGCCACGGGAAGACAGGGGAACAGCGATCAGCCCCAGCATTTT. The chain joins TRBV15 to TRBJ1-5; 8 nucleotides agree with TRBD1. The J segment lost 5 bases and the V segment lost 9 bases, leaving 12 bases of the junction unmatched. CDR1 and CDR2 from the germline V gene are LNHNV and YYDKDF (reference sequence). The CDR3 is 15 amino acids.

CDR3 sequence (DNA): TGTGCCAGCAGCCAAGAAATAGGCGGTCCGGGGAATGAGCAGTTCTTC. As protein: CASSQEIGGPGNEQFF. V is TRBV14 and J is TRBJ2-1; weak D call: TRBD2 (5 bases). Looked up from germline, CDR1 is SGHDN and CDR2 is FVKESK. The ends were cut back, 0 bases at V and 7 bases at J, with 16 bases in the middle. The CDR3 is 16 residues long.

The chain links TRBV19 to TRBJ2-7, with unresolved D. Germline assignment: CDR1 LNHDA and CDR2 SQIVND (reference sequence). The CDR3 covers 13 residues. The V end lost 5 bases, the J end lost 1 base, and 9 bases lay between the germline ends. The CDR3, as DNA: TGTGCCAGTAGTTTCTACAATTCCTACGAGCAGTACTTC. Protein: CASSFYNSYEQYF.

V is TRBV7-2 and J is TRBJ2-6, with D uncertain. Trimming shortened V by 5 bases and J by 0 bases, and 14 bases separated the two germline ends. Germline V CDR1 and CDR2: SGHTA, FQGNSA. This CDR3 contains 17 residues. The CDR3 DNA sequence: TGTGCCAGCAGCCCCGGACGGATTCACTCTGGGGCCAACGTCCTGACTTTC. Its translation: CASSPGRIHSGANVLTF.

The chain combines TRBV5-1 with TRBJ2-7, with TRBD2 identical over 9 bases. CDR1 SGHRS and CDR2 YFSETQ come from the germline V gene. This CDR3 spans 17 amino acids. The J segment lost 0 bases and the V segment lost 0 bases, leaving 7 bases of the junction unmatched. CDR3 loop: CASSLDPGLAASYEQYF. The DNA for the CDR3 is TGCGCCAGCAGCTTGGACCCGGGACTAGCAGCCTCCTACGAGCAGTACTTC.

V is TRBV30 and J is TRBJ2-7; 8 bases agree with TRBD2. After removal of 2 bases from V and 2 bases from J, the junction contained 8 bases not matched to a gene. In germline, CDR1 is GTSNPN, CDR2 SVGIG (reference sequence). The CDR3 is 15 amino acids. DNA for the CDR3: TGTGCCTGGAGTCTCGGGGGGGGGAACCCCTACGAGCAGTACTTC. It is translated as CAWSLGGGNPYEQYF.

The chain carries TRBV19 and TRBJ2-7; 11 positions agree with TRBD1. CDR1 is LNHDA and CDR2 is SQIVND in the germline V gene (reference sequence). The CDR3 is made up of 16 amino acids. The V segment lost 5 bases and the J segment 3 bases; nucleotides outside the gene matches: 9. CDR3 amino acids: CASSYAGQGGSYEQYF. For the CDR3, the DNA is TGTGCCAGTAGTTATGCGGGACAGGGGGGAAGCTACGAGCAGTACTTC.

The J gene is TRBJ2-1, the V gene TRBV21-1; the D call in the table, TRBD1, was not verified against the DNA. TRBV21-1 counts as a pseudogene. The CDR3 is made up of 17 amino acids. As DNA, the CDR3 is TGTGCCAGCAGCACCCAAACAGGGGATAGGGGTCGGAATGAGCAGTTCTTC. Translation gives CASSTQTGDRGRNEQFF.

The chain employs TRBV6-1 and TRBJ1-1, with 10 bases identical to TRBD1. This CDR3 is built from 16 residues. Germline-derived CDR1 and CDR2 are MNHNS and SASEGT. Unmatched junction bases numbered 6, after V lost 4 bases and J lost 1 base. The DNA of the CDR3 is TGTGCCAGCAGTGGACGACAGGGGGCTTGGAACACTGAAGCTTTCTTT. Amino acid sequence: CASSGRQGAWNTEAFF.

In this sample, this clone turned up once. The rearrangement uses TRBV27 and TRBJ1-5; D remains ambiguous. Trimming removed 2 bases from V and 4 bases from J, with 15 bases in between. Germline V lookup: CDR1 MNHEY, CDR2 SMNVEV (reference sequence). This CDR3 has 16 residues. CDR3: CASSLLGGLTNQPQHF. DNA for the CDR3: TGTGCCAGCAGTTTACTTGGTGGGCTGACAAATCAGCCCCAGCATTTT.

The chain couples TRBV4-2 to TRBJ2-2; 8 bases fit TRBD2. This CDR3 is 15 amino acids long. CDR1 and CDR2 from the germline V gene are LGHNA and YNFKEQ. With 3 bases clipped from V and 6 bases from J, the junction kept 6 bases outside the gene matches. The CDR3 loop is CASSHPGGQAGELFF. The CDR3 DNA follows: TGTGCCAGCAGCCACCCGGGGGGGCAGGCCGGGGAGCTGTTTTTT.

The chain couples TRBV30 to TRBJ1-5; weak D call: TRBD1 (6 bases). The ends were cut back, 0 bases at V and 3 bases at J, with 12 bases in the middle. This CDR3 contains 15 residues. Germline values: CDR1 GTSNPN, CDR2 SVGIG (reference sequence). The CDR3 loop reads CAWSVRGGHNQPQHF. Written as DNA, the CDR3 is TGTGCCTGGAGTGTACGGGGGGGACACAATCAGCCCCAGCATTTT.

The CDR3 region has the DNA TGTGCCAGTGGACTGGGATTTCACTACGAGCAGTACTTC. Translation gives CASGLGFHYEQYF. The rearrangement links TRBV12-3 or TRBV12-4 to TRBJ2-7; possible D gene TRBD2, 5 bases. V lost 9 bases and J lost 3, with 15 bases in between. The CDR3 has 13 residues.

Comment on this clone: The sample carries other DNA sequences with the same CDR3. The V and J genes are TRBV4-3 and TRBJ2-7, with unresolved D. Trimming took 1 base from V and 0 from J, leaving 10 bases between them. The CDR3 has 15 amino acids. The germline gives CDR1 LGHNA, CDR2 YSLEER. In DNA, the CDR3 is TGCGCCAGCAGCCAAGTGCAAGGGCCCTCCTACGAGCAGTACTTC. Translation gives CASSQVQGPSYEQYF.

V gene TRBV2 combines with J gene TRBJ2-7; 7 bases fit TRBD1. The CDR3 spans 15 residues. Germline trimming cut 6 bases from V and 2 bases from J; bases unmatched to any gene: 10. Germline loops: CDR1 SNHLY, CDR2 FYNNEI. CDR3 in amino acids: CASSLKGQATYEQYF. Written as DNA, the CDR3 is TGTGCCAGCAGCCTAAAAGGACAGGCCACCTACGAGCAGTACTTC.

The chain is built from TRBV30 and TRBJ1-2; D gene unclear. The CDR3 has 13 residues. V was trimmed by 2 bases and J by 4 bases, leaving 11 bases between them. Germline CDR1 reads GTSNPN; CDR2 reads SVGIG (reference sequence). CDR3 coding DNA: TGTGCCTGGAGTTCCGGGTCCCCCTATGGCTACACCTTC. As protein: CAWSSGSPYGYTF.

The chain is built from TRBV18 and TRBJ2-3, with 13 bases identical to TRBD2. Germline lookup yields CDR1 KGHSH and CDR2 LQKENI. The CDR3 sequence is 19 residues long. J gave up 5 bases and V 1 base, and 12 bases lay outside the gene matches. The chain's CDR3 is CASSPLTSGRPSEKDTQYF. CDR3 nucleotides: TGTGCCAGCTCACCACTGACTAGCGGGAGGCCTTCGGAGAAAGATACGCAGTATTTT.

This CDR3 is CASSARSSGVYNEQFF. DNA for the CDR3: TGTGCCAGCAGTGCCCGATCTAGCGGAGTGTACAATGAGCAGTTCTTC. This chain connects TRBV27 to TRBJ2-1, with TRBD2 matching 7 bases. This CDR3 contains 16 residues. The V gene's germline CDR1 is MNHEY and CDR2 SMNVEV (reference sequence). The trim removed 5 bases at V and 4 bases at J, leaving 11 bases unmatched.

In regard to this clone: This CDR3 is also generated by other DNA sequences in the sample. The chain carries TRBV5-1 and TRBJ1-1; TRBD1 agrees at 12 bases. This CDR3 has 14 residues. Looked up from germline, CDR1 is SGHRS and CDR2 is YFSETQ. The junction had 7 bases not matched to a gene; V was cut back by 5 bases and J by 8 bases. The CDR3 DNA follows: TGCGCCAGCAGTTCCGGGACAGGGGGCGCGGAAGCTTTCTTT. Translating it yields CASSSGTGGAEAFF.